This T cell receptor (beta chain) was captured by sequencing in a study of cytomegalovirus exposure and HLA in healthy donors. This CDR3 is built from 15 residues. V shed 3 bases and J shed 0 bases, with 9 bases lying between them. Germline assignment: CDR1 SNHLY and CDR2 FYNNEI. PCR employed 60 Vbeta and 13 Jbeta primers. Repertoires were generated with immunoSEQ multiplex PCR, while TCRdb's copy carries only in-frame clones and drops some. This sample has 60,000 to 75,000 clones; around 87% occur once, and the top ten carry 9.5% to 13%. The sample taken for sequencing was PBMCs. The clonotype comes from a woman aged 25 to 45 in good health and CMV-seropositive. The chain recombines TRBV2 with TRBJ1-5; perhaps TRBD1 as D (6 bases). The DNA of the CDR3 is TGTGCCAGCAGTGATGGACAGACTAGCAATCAGCCCCAGCATTTT. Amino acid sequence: CASSDGQTSNQPQHF.